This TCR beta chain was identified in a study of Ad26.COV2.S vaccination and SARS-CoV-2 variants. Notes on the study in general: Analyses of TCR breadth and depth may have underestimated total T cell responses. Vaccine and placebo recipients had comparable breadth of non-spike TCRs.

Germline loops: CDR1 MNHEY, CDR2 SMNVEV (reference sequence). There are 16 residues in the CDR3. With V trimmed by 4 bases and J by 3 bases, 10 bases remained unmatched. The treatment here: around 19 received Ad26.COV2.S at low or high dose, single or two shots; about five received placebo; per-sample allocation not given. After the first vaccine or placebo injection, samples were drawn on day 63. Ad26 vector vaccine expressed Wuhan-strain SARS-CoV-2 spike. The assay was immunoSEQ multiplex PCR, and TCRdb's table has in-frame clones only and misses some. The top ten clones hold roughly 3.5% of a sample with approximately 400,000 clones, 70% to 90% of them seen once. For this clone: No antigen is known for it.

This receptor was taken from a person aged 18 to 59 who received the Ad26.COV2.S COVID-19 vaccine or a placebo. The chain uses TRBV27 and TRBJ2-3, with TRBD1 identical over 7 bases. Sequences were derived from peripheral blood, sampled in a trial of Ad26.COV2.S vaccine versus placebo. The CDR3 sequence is CASSSIRDRVTDTQYF. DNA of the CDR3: TGTGCCAGCAGTTCGATCCGAGACAGGGTAACAGATACGCAGTATTTT.